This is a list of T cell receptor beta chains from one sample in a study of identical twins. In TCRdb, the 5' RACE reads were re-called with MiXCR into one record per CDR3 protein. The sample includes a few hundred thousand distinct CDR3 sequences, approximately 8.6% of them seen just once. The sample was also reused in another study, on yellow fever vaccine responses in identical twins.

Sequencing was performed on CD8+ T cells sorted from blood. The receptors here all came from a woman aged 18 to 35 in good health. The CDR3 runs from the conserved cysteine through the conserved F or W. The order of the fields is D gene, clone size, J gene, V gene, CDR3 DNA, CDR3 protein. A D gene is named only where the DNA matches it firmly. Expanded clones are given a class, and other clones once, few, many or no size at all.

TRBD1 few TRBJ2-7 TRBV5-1 TGCGCCAGCAGGGGGACAGTAGACGAGCAGTACTTC CASRGTVDEQYF
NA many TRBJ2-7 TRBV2 TGTGCCAGCAGTGGCGGAGGGAACTACGAGCAGTACTTC CASSGGGNYEQYF
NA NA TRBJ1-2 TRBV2 TGTGCCAGCAGTGAAATGGGGGGGAACTATGGCTACACCTTC CASSEMGGNYGYTF
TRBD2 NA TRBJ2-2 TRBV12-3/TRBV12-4 TGTGCCTCAGAGCCCGACGGGTGGGGGGGGGCCGGGGAGCTGTTTTTT CASEPDGWGGAGELFF
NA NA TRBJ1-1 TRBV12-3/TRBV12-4 TGTGCCAGCGAGGGGGAGGGGTACACTGAAGCTTTCTTT CASEGEGYTEAFF
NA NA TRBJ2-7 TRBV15 TGTGCCACCAGCCAGACGGGGGAGCAGTACTTC CATSQTGEQYF
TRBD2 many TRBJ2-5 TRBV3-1 TGTGCCAGCAGCCAGGAAACCGGACTAGTGATGGTCCAAGAGACCCAGTACTTC CASSQETGLVMVQETQYF
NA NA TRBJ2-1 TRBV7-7 TGTGCTAGCAGCTTAGTGAGCATGAGTGAGCAGTTCTTC CASSLVSMSEQFF
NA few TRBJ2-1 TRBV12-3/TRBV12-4 TGTGCCAGCAGTCCAGCCTCTGCGGGCCTGGACAATGAGCAGTTCTTC CASSPASAGLDNEQFF
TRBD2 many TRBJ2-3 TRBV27 TGTGCCAGCAGTTTATCTATGGGACTAGCGGGAGGGACAGATACGCAGTATTTT CASSLSMGLAGGTDTQYF
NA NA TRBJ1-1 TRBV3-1 TGTGCCAGCAGCCAAGCTAGGGGCAACACTGAAGCTTTCTTT CASSQARGNTEAFF